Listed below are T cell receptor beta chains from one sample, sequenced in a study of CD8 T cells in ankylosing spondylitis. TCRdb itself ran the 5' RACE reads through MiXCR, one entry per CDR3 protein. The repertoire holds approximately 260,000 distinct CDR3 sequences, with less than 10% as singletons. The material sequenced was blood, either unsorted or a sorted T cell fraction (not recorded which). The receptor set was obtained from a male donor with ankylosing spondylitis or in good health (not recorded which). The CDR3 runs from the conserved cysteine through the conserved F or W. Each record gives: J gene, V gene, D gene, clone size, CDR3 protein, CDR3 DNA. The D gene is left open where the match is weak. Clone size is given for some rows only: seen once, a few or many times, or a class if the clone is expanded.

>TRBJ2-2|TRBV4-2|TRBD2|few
CASSQTLAGGTGELFF
TGTGCCAGCAGCCAAACCCTAGCGGGAGGAACCGGGGAGCTGTTTTTT
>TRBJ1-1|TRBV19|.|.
CASTPPGLWVNTEAFF
TGTGCCAGTACCCCTCCGGGACTTTGGGTGAACACTGAAGCTTTCTTT
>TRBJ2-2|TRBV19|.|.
CASKDRGQNTGELFF
TGTGCCAGTAAGGATAGGGGCCAGAACACCGGGGAGCTGTTTTTT
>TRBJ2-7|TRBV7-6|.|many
CASSLQASSYEQYF
TGTGCCAGCAGCTTACAGGCCAGCTCCTACGAGCAGTACTTC
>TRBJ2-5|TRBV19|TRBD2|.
CASSGTSGGETQYF
TGTGCCAGTAGCGGGACTAGCGGTGGAGAGACCCAGTACTTC
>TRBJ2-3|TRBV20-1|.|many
CSASWLGMMDTQYF
TGCAGTGCTAGTTGGCTGGGGATGATGGATACGCAGTATTTT
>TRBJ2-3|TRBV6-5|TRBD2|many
CASSYSMGLAMGIDTQYF
TGTGCCAGCAGTTACTCGATGGGACTAGCGATGGGTATAGATACGCAGTATTTT
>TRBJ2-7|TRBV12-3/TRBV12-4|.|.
CASSLVVLDRPSYEQYF
TGTGCCAGCAGTTTAGTAGTTCTGGACAGACCCTCCTACGAGCAGTACTTC
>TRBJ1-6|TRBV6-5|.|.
CASSYSIGGSPLHF
TGTGCCAGCAGTTACTCGATAGGTGGTTCACCCCTCCACTTT
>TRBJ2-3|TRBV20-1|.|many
CSARGRTLSTDTQYF
TGCAGTGCTAGAGGACGGACCCTGAGCACAGATACGCAGTATTTT
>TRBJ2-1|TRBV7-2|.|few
CASSLVRRNEQFF
TGTGCCAGCAGCTTAGTCCGAAGAAATGAGCAGTTCTTC
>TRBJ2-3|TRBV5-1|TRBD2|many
CASSIRLAGGTDTQYF
TGCGCCAGCAGCATACGACTAGCGGGAGGAACAGATACGCAGTATTTT
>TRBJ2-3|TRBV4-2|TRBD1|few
CASSQPGQGTDTQYF
TGTGCCAGCAGCCAACCTGGACAGGGCACAGATACGCAGTATTTT
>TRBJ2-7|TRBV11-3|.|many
CASSLVLVDEQYF
TGTGCCAGCAGCTTAGTGCTGGTTGACGAGCAGTACTTC